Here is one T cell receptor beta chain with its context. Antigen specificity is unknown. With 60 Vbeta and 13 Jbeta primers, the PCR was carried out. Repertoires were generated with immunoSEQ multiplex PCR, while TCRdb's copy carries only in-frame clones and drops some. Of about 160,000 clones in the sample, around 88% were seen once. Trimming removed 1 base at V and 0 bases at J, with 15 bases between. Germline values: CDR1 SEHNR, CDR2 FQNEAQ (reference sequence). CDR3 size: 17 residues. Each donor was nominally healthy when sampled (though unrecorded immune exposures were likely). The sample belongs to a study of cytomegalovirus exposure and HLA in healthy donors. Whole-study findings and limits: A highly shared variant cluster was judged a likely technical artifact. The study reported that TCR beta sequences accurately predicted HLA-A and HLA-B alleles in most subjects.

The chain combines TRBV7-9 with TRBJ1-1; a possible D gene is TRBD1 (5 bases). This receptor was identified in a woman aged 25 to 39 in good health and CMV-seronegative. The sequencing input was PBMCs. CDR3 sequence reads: CASSLGSGLAMNTEAFF. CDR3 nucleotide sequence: TGTGCCAGCAGCTTAGGGTCAGGGTTGGCGATGAACACTGAAGCTTTCTTT.